A single T cell receptor beta chain is shown here with its context. This entry belongs to a study of blood T cell repertoires in COVID-19. Study at large: Italy, Spain and the United States were the sources of the convalescent and acute COVID-19 samples. From T cells, B-cell-depleted T cells, or PBMCs came the material, which was cDNA or gDNA.

CDR3 length: 15 amino acids. Germline CDR1 SGHRS, CDR2 YFSETQ. Unmatched junction bases numbered 8, after V lost 7 bases and J lost 0 bases. Study processing details: How many nucleated cells were present was estimated from reference gene primer amplification. This table comes from immunoSEQ multiplex PCR, and its TCRdb copy is limited to in-frame clones, with some not included. The D gene and trimming were derived from the DNA, and the V and J assignments and clone size from that table. The sample lists fewer than 110,000 clones, 87% seen once, with roughly 12% in the top ten. V usage is TRBV5-1 and J usage is TRBJ1-1; 8 bases are a match to TRBD1. This TCR came from a woman aged 30 to 39 with acute or convalescent COVID-19. Source material: peripheral blood. The chain's CDR3 is CASRLTGGMNTEAFF. The CDR3 DNA reads TGCGCCAGCCGACTAACAGGGGGAATGAACACTGAAGCTTTCTTT.